This T cell receptor beta chain appears in the sequencing data of a study of blood T cell repertoires in COVID-19. The CDR3 is 17 residues long. Germline V CDR1 and CDR2: SGHTA, FQGTGA. V dropped 2 bases and J dropped 0; count of bases not matched to a gene: 9. Data came from immunoSEQ multiplex PCR; TCRdb stores just in-frame clones and leaves some out. Here the sample spans more than 200,000 clones, around 85% being singletons. This sequence originates from a woman in her 40s with active or convalescent COVID-19. The chain uses TRBV7-3 and TRBJ2-7; TRBD1 matches 8 bases. The sample was peripheral blood. CDR3 DNA: TGTGCCAGCAGCTTAGTACCCCTTGGACAGGGCTCCTACGAGCAGTACTTC. Its protein is CASSLVPLGQGSYEQYF.